Listed here is a single T cell receptor beta chain. Its antigen is still unknown. The sample has other DNA sequences that encode this CDR3 too. 13 Jbeta primers and 60 Vbeta primers were used for the PCR. TCRdb's table, derived via immunoSEQ multiplex PCR, lists solely in-frame clones and lacks some. This table has around 170,000 clones, 79% appearing once. The sample comes from a study of cytomegalovirus exposure and HLA in healthy donors. This CDR3 has 18 residues. Deletions cut 3 bases from V and 4 bases from J, with 27 bases between. Germline V lookup: CDR1 GTSNPN, CDR2 SVGIG (reference sequence). Study results and limitations: It was only CMV serostatus that was available as immune exposure information. Further analysis, carried out later, found HLA-associated TCR beta chains more clonally expanded than equally common other chains.

Sample: PBMCs. The chain joins TRBV30 to TRBJ1-1; no clear D gene. The clonotype comes from a woman in her 40s in good health and CMV-seronegative. The CDR3 DNA sequence: TGTGCCTGGAGGGGGTTTGGGCGGGCTTGGTCATATCGCACTGAAGCTTTCTTT. Its protein is CAWRGFGRAWSYRTEAFF.